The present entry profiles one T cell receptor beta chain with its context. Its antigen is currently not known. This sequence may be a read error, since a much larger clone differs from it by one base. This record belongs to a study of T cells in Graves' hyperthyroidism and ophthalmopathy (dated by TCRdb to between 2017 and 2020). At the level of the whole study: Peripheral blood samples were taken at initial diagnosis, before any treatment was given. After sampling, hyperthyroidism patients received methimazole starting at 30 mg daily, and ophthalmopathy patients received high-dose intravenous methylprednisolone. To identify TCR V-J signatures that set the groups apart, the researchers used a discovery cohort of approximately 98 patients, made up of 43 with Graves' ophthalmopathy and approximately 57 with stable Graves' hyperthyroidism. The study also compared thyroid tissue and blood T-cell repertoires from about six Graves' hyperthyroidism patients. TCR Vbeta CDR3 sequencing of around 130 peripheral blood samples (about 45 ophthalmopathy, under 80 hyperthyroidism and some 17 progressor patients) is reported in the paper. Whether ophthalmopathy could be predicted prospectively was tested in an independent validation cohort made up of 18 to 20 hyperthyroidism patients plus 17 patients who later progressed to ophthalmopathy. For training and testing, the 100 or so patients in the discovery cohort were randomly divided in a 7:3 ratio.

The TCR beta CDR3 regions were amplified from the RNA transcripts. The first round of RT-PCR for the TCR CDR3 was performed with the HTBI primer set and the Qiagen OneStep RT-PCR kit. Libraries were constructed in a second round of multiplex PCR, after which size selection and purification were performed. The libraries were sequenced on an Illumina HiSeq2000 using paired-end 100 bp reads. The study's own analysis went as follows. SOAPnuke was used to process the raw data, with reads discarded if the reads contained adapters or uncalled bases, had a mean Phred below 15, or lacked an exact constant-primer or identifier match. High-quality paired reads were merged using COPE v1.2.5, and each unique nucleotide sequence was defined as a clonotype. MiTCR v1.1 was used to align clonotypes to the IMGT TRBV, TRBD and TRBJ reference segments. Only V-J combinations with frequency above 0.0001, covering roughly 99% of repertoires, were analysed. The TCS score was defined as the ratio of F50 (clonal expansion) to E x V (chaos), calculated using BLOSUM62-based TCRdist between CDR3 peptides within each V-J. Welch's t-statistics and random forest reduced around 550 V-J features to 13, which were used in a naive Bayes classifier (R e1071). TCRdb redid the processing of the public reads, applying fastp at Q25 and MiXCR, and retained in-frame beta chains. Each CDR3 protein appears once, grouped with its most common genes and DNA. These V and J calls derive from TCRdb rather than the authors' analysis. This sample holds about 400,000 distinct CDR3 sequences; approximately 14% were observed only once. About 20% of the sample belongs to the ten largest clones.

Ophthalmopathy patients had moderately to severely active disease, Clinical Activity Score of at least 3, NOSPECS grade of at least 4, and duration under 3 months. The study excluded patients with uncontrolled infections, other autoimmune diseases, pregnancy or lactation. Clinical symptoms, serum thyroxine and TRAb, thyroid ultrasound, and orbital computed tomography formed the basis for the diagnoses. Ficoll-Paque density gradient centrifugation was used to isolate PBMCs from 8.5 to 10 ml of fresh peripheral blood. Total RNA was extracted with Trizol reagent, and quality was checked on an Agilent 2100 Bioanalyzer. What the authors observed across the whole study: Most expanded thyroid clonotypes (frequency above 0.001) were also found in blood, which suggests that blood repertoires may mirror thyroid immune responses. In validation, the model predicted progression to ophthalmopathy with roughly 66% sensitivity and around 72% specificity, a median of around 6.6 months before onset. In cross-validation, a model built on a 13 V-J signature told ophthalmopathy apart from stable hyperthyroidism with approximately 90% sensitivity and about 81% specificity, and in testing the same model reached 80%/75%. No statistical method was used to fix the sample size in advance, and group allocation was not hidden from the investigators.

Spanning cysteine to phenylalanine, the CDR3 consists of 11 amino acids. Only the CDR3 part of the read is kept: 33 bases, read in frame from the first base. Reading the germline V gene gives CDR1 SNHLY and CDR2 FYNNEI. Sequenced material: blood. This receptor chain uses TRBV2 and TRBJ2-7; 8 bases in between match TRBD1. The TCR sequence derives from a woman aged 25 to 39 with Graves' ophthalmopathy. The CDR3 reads CASGQGYEQCF. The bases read TGTGCCAGTGGACAGGGATACGAGCAGTGCTTC.